This TCR beta chain comes out of a study of blood T cell repertoires in COVID-19. Overall study: Donors in the United States, Italy and Spain gave samples during acute or convalescent COVID-19. PBMCs, B-cell-depleted T cells, or T cells were the source of the cDNA or gDNA that made up the material.

Concerning this clone: Other DNA sequences of this sample code for an identical CDR3.

Authors' analysis steps: For nucleated cells, counts were estimated from reference gene primer amplification. Generated by immunoSEQ multiplex PCR, the TCRdb table keeps only in-frame clones and is missing some. Clone size and the V and J calls come from that table; the DNA yielded D and trimming. The sample gives fewer than 250,000 clones, about nine tenths of which show up once; roughly 0.79% is in the top ten. This TCR was sampled from a man under 40 with COVID-19, enrolled during active disease. The sample taken for sequencing was peripheral blood.

The DNA for the CDR3 is TGCGCCAGCAGCCAAGAGCTGGCGGGGGGTCAAGAGACCCAGTACTTC. This codes for CASSQELAGGQETQYF. This chain connects TRBV4-1 to TRBJ2-5, with 8 nucleotides matching TRBD2. The CDR3 length is 16 residues. Unmatched junction bases numbered 5, after V lost 0 bases and J lost 2 bases. Per germline, CDR1 MGHRA and CDR2 YSYEKL.